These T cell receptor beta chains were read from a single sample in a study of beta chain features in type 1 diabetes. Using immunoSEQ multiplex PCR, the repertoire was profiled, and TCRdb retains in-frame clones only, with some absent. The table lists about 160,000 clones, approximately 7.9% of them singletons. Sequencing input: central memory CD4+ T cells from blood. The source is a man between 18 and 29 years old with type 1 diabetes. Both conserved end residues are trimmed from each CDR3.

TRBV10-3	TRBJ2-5	AIRKGLAGETQY
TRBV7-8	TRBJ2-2	ASSLGGGRDATGELF
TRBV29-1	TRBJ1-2	SVEGRGIGYGYT
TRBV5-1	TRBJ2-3	ASSLEPEVGDTQY
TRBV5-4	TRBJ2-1	ASSFSSGSHNEQF
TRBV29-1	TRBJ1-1	SVRDSFNTEAF
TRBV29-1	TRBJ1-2	SVTGGEDGYT
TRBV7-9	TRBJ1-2	ASSAGQGHGYT
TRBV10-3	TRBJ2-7	AIRTGGTSGYEQY
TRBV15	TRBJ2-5	ATSRDPGQQETQY
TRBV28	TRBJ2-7	ASSPQSMGSYEQY
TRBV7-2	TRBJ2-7	ASSRIPGGVYEQY
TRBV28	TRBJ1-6	ASRRGGGQGNSPLH
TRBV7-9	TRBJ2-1	ASSFTLAGGPSRNNEQF
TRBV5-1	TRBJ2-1	ASSGWTGGNNEQF
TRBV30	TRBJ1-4	AWQDRSGEKLF
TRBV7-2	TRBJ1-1	ASSPMRTGNTEAF
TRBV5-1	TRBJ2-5	ASSPTEETQY
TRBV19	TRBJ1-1	ASSRSDRGFMNTEAF
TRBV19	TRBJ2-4	ASSKSTGAGKNIQY
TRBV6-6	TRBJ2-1	ASSYRASGISAEQF
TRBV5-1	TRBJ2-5	ASTSGGRGETQY
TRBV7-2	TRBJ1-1	ASSLGGQVRGSEAF
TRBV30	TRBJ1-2	AWSWTGTGGYT
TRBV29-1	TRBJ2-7	SVEKGAGYEQY
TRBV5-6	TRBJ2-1	ASSGFAGGPNEQF
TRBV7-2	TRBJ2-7	ASSLEGLAGGWSYEQY
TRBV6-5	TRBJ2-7	ASRTSGKYPYEQY
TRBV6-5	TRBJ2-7	ASSYSMQVHEQY
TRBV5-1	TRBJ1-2	ASSLREANYGYT
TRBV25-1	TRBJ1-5	ASSATGAGNQPQH
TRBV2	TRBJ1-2	AGGAEYGYT
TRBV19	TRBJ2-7	ASATVSSYEQY
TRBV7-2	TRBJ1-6	ASRRGTGGNSPLH
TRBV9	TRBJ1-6	ASSNTDRSSYNSPLH
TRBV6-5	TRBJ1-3	ASSYDVRGNTIY
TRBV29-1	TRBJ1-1	SVESELNTEAF
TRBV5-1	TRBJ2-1	ASSLEAGTANEQF
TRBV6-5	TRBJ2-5	ASRRTLAAQETQY
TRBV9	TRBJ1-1	ASSVAALGVRAVNTEAF
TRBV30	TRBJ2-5	AWSPTGETQY
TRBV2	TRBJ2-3	ASGSLAGNTDTQY
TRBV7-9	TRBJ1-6	ASSPGWGVSPLH
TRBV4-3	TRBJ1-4	ASSQDYGVRVRGEKLF
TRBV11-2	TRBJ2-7	ASSLEGTSLFYEQY
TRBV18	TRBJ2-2	ASSPSGRGTNTGELF
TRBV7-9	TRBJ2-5	ASSRHNQETQY
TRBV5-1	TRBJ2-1	ASSTWTGSNEQF
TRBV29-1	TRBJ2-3	SVEGASTDTQY
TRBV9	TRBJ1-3	ASSVATSGNTIY
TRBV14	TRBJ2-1	ASSQYSGGASNEQF
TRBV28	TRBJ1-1	ASSSGQGDAAF
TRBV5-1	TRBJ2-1	ASRKGGGSSYNEQF
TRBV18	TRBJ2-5	ASSPGQGSMETQY
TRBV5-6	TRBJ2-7	ASSGLAGASYEQY
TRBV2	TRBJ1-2	ASSTDSDYGYT
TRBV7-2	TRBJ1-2	ASSRDPRTGGYGYT
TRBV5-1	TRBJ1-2	ASGEQRGTGNGYT
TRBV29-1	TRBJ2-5	SAAGLAAETQY